This TCR beta chain was profiled in a study of blood T cell repertoires in COVID-19. The CDR3 length is 15 residues. The V gene's germline CDR1 is KGHSH and CDR2 LQKENI. V was pared by 3 bases and J by 2 bases, with 3 bases of the junction left unmatched. Using immunoSEQ multiplex PCR, the repertoire was profiled, and TCRdb retains in-frame clones only, with some absent. The sample has fewer than 350,000 clones, about 89% seen once. This TCR derives from a man in his sixties who had recovered from COVID-19. The chain couples TRBV18 to TRBJ1-5, with 8 positions matching TRBD1. The sequenced sample consisted of PBMCs or T cells enriched from blood (not recorded which). The chain's CDR3 is CASSPGQGGNQPQHF. CDR3 DNA sequence: TGTGCCAGCTCACCCGGACAGGGTGGCAATCAGCCCCAGCATTTT.